The 16 T cell receptor beta chains presented below share a single source sample, sequenced in a study of blood T cells in healthy people across ages. Primers used in a second PCR of roughly 6 to 11 cycles were a sample-barcoded 5' primer and a J-beta primer mix. TCRdb reanalysed the 5' RACE reads using MiXCR and keeps one entry per CDR3 protein. This repertoire shows around 1,500,000 distinct CDR3 sequences, about 30% found once; its top ten account for roughly 8%. The sample consisted of blood. Every receptor here comes from a woman in her 30s in good health.

This clonotype has just a few counts. The chain couples TRBV11-2 to TRBJ2-1, with 8 bases identical to TRBD2. The CDR3 runs 16 residues. J was trimmed by 4 bases and V by 1 base; bases with no gene match: 6. Germline-derived CDR1 and CDR2 are SGHAT and FQNNGV. CDR3 protein: CASSLVTGGLYNEQFF. CDR3 sequence (DNA): TGTGCCAGCAGCTTAGTTACGGGGGGGCTTTACAATGAGCAGTTCTTC.

The rearrangement joins TRBV10-3 to TRBJ2-3; D is perhaps TRBD2 (7 bases). This CDR3 is built from 16 residues. Trimming removed 4 bases from V and 1 base from J, with 15 bases in between. Germline values: CDR1 ENHRY, CDR2 SYGVKD. This CDR3 reads CAISVPPGGGTDTQYF. DNA of the CDR3: TGTGCCATCAGTGTCCCGCCGGGGGGCGGCACAGATACGCAGTATTTT.

The chain is built from TRBV2 and TRBJ2-3; D is ambiguous. CDR3 length equals 15 residues. Germline CDR1 SNHLY, CDR2 FYNNEI. The ends were cut back, 4 bases at V and 5 bases at J, with 16 bases in the middle. The CDR3 sequence: CASSGALGAGDTQYF. The CDR3 coding sequence is TGTGCCAGCAGTGGGGCCCTTGGTGCCGGAGATACGCAGTATTTT. Looking up the rest from reference TRBV2 and TRBJ2-3 gives the full variable domain: EPEVTQTPSHQVTQMGQEVILRCVPISNHLYFYWYRQILGQKVEFLVSFYNNEISEKSEIFDDQFSVERPDGSNFTLKIRSTKLEDSAMYFCASSGALGAGDTQYFGPGTRLTVL.

This clonotype has just a few counts. The chain couples TRBV7-2 to TRBJ2-1; the D is unclear. This CDR3 is built from 14 residues. V lost 2 bases, J lost 8 bases, and 13 bases lay in between. Germline-derived CDR1 and CDR2 are SGHTA and FQGNSA. The CDR3 coding sequence is TGTGCCAGCAGCTTATCACCAGCTTACGATGAGCAGTTCTTC. It encodes CASSLSPAYDEQFF.

The gene calls are TRBV12-3 or TRBV12-4 and TRBJ2-2; 7 bases are a match to TRBD1. The CDR3 runs to 15 residues. V lost 8 bases to trimming and J lost 0 bases; unmatched junction nucleotides: 6. The CDR3 here is CASGRDRANTGELFF. For the CDR3, the DNA is TGTGCCAGCGGCCGTGACAGGGCGAACACCGGGGAGCTGTTTTTT.

The V and J genes are TRBV7-6 and TRBJ2-7; D perhaps matches TRBD2 (5 bases). V was shortened by 6 bases and J by 2 bases, with 17 bases between the two germline ends. The germline CDR1 and CDR2 sequences are SGHVS and FNYEAQ. The CDR3 consists of 15 residues. For the CDR3, the DNA is TGTGCCAGCAGTCCGAGGGAGAATGACGCCTACGAGCAGTACTTC. Its translation is CASSPRENDAYEQYF.

In its sample, this clonotype was seen a few times. The V gene is TRBV5-6, the J gene TRBJ1-2; D not certain. The CDR3 is made up of 11 amino acids. CDR1 is SGHDT and CDR2 is YYEEEE in the germline V gene. V was trimmed by 3 bases and J by 9 bases, leaving 9 bases between them. DNA for the CDR3: TGTGCCAGCAGCTCCTACAGAAGCTACACCTTC. This translates into CASSSYRSYTF.

This clonotype was found a few times. The chain employs TRBV7-9 and TRBJ2-7; D is undetermined. Germline V CDR1 and CDR2: SEHNR, FQNEAQ (reference sequence). Trimming removed 3 bases at V and 5 bases at J, with 11 bases between. The CDR3 runs to 13 residues. The CDR3 is CASSLRLRDEQYF. The CDR3 DNA sequence: TGTGCCAGCAGCTTGAGGTTAAGAGACGAGCAGTACTTC.

The V call is TRBV7-9, the J call TRBJ2-5; D unclear. The CDR3 totals 14 residues. With 3 bases removed from V and 2 bases from J, the gap between germline ends came to 10 bases. Looked up from germline, CDR1 is SEHNR and CDR2 is FQNEAQ (reference sequence). CDR3 amino acids: CASSFNPAQETQYF. CDR3 sequence (DNA): TGTGCCAGCAGCTTTAACCCGGCTCAAGAGACCCAGTACTTC.

This CDR3 reads CASSQQGAYNEQFF. DNA of the CDR3: TGTGCCAGCAGCCAACAGGGGGCATACAATGAGCAGTTCTTC. The chain has TRBV3-1 and TRBJ2-1; 8 positions match TRBD1. V lost 2 bases to trimming and J lost 4 bases; unmatched junction nucleotides: 1. Germline CDR1 reads LGHDT; CDR2 reads YNNKEL (reference sequence). The CDR3 spans 14 residues.

The sample holds many counts of this clonotype. The V and J genes are TRBV20-1 and TRBJ2-1, with 10 bases aligning to TRBD1. CDR3 length: 15 residues. Unmatched junction bases numbered 4, after V lost 2 bases and J lost 3 bases. Germline lookup yields CDR1 DFQATT and CDR2 SNEGSKA (reference sequence). The CDR3 reads CSARTDRGFYNEQFF. The CDR3 DNA follows: TGCAGTGCTAGAACGGACAGGGGGTTCTACAATGAGCAGTTCTTC.

This chain connects TRBV24-1 to TRBJ2-5; tentative D call: TRBD2 (6 bases). The germline V gene has CDR1 KGHDR and CDR2 SFDVKD. This CDR3 has 17 residues. The V and J ends lost 4 bases and 4 bases respectively, with 21 bases between them. CDR3 DNA: TGTGCCACCAGTGACGCCCCGGGAGTATGTTTGGGAGAGACCCAGTACTTC. The encoded protein is CATSDAPGVCLGETQYF.

CDR3: CATSRGTSGGYEQYF. Written as DNA, the CDR3 is TGTGCCACCAGCAGAGGGACTAGCGGGGGCTACGAGCAGTACTTC. The chain links TRBV15 to TRBJ2-7; 13 positions match TRBD2. Trimming at V came to 1 base and at J to 3 bases, leaving 0 bases not matched to a gene. The CDR3 has 15 residues. Germline assignment: CDR1 LNHNV and CDR2 YYDKDF (reference sequence).

There are a few counts of this clonotype. V and J are TRBV2 and TRBJ2-1, with 10 positions matching TRBD2. The CDR3 is 16 residues long. The germline V gene has CDR1 SNHLY and CDR2 FYNNEI. V shed 1 base and J 2 bases; nucleotides not matched to a gene: 2. The DNA for the CDR3 is TGTGCCAGCAGTGAAGGAGCGGGAGGGGCCTACAATGAGCAGTTCTTC. This encodes CASSEGAGGAYNEQFF.

Only a few counts were recorded for this clonotype. The chain has TRBV6-1 and TRBJ1-2; maybe TRBD1 (5 bases). Germline V gene lookup returns CDR1 MNHNS and CDR2 SASEGT. CDR3 length: 12 residues. Trimming shortened V by 2 bases and J by 8 bases, and 9 bases separated the two germline ends. The CDR3 sequence is CASSEWQGGYTF. CDR3 bases: TGTGCCAGCAGTGAATGGCAGGGCGGCTACACCTTC.

A few counts support this clonotype. This chain links TRBV4-3 with TRBJ2-1; TRBD2 matches 8 bases. Germline V gene data show CDR1 as LGHNA and CDR2 as YSLEER. The CDR3 covers 16 residues. J lost 2 bases, V lost 3 bases, and 6 bases had no gene match. CDR3 loop: CASSHPAGAPYNEQFF. The CDR3, as DNA: TGCGCCAGCAGCCACCCAGCGGGAGCACCCTACAATGAGCAGTTCTTC.